This T cell receptor (beta chain) was recorded in a study of OX40 agonist ivuxolimab in advanced cancers. Study-wide background: Ivuxolimab, an agonistic anti-OX40 (CD134) antibody, was given to patients. Of mixed ages from about 20 to 90 and averaging about 65 years, the group was almost 85% male. Broader study findings: Clonal expansion from baseline to week 6 occurred in both CD4+ and CD8+ T cells.

Generated by immunoSEQ multiplex PCR, the TCRdb table keeps only in-frame clones and is missing some. Among about 100,000 clones listed, about 89% were seen once. Comments on this clone: Its matching antigen is unknown.

V dropped 0 bases and J dropped 4 bases, with 9 bases sitting between them. This CDR3 has 15 residues. Germline V gene lookup returns CDR1 SEHNR and CDR2 FQNEAQ (reference sequence). Exclusion of a patient followed from autoimmune disease history or systemic immunosuppression. The receptor's source is an adult with an advanced solid tumor such as melanoma, head and neck, liver or kidney cancer. The chain is built from TRBV7-9 and TRBJ1-4; D possibly corresponds to TRBD1 (5 bases). The sequenced sample was CD4+ or CD8+ T cells sorted from blood, obtained in a trial of the OX40 agonist ivuxolimab. In DNA form, the CDR3 reads TGTGCCAGCAGCTTAGCGGGGGGGTATAATGAAAAACTGTTTTTT. It is translated as CASSLAGGYNEKLFF.